These T cell receptor beta chains were read from a single sample in a study of spatial heterogeneity in lung cancer. In TCRdb, the 5' RACE reads were re-called with MiXCR into one record per CDR3 protein. The sample has 5,000 to 6,000 distinct CDR3 sequences, about an eighth seen once. The specimen comprised lung tumor tissue, sampled at surgery. These receptor sequences come from a female donor with early-stage non-small cell lung cancer. Each CDR3 is given with its conserved first and last residue. D genes are given only for firm matches. The size field is filled for only some rows; it gives once, few, many or a size class.

D gene: .
V gene: TRBV12-3/TRBV12-4
clone size: medium-sized
J gene: TRBJ1-2
CDR3 DNA: TGTGCCAGCAGTTTGGGGTCCCTTTTTTATGGCTACACCTTC
CDR3 protein: CASSLGSLFYGYTF

D gene: .
V gene: TRBV5-1
clone size: .
J gene: TRBJ2-1
CDR3 DNA: TGCGCCAGCAGGATAGGGGAACCCTACAATGAGCAGTTCTTC
CDR3 protein: CASRIGEPYNEQFF

D gene: TRBD2
V gene: TRBV28
clone size: few
J gene: TRBJ2-2
CDR3 DNA: TGTGCCAGCAGCCCTGGGACTAGCGGGACCGGGGAGCTGTTTTTT
CDR3 protein: CASSPGTSGTGELFF

D gene: .
V gene: TRBV29-1
clone size: medium-sized
J gene: TRBJ2-1
CDR3 DNA: TGCAGCGTTGAAGATGGTCCCCTTTACAATGAGCAGTTCTTC
CDR3 protein: CSVEDGPLYNEQFF

D gene: TRBD1
V gene: TRBV6-1
clone size: few
J gene: TRBJ2-2
CDR3 DNA: TGTGCCAGCAGTGAAGGGACAGGGAATACCGGGGAGCTGTTTTTT
CDR3 protein: CASSEGTGNTGELFF

D gene: .
V gene: TRBV2
clone size: many
J gene: TRBJ2-7
CDR3 DNA: TGTGCCAGCAGGGTTAGCTACGAGCAGTACTTC
CDR3 protein: CASRVSYEQYF

D gene: TRBD2
V gene: TRBV20-1
clone size: medium-sized
J gene: TRBJ2-5
CDR3 DNA: TGCAGTGCTAGAGAAGCGGGAGGGCCTCAAGAGACCCAGTACTTC
CDR3 protein: CSAREAGGPQETQYF

D gene: TRBD2
V gene: TRBV11-2
clone size: few
J gene: TRBJ2-1
CDR3 DNA: TGTGCCAGCAGCTTGGCGGGAGCGGGAGGCACCTACAATGAGCAGTTCTTC
CDR3 protein: CASSLAGAGGTYNEQFF

D gene: .
V gene: TRBV6-1
clone size: .
J gene: TRBJ2-1
CDR3 DNA: TGTGCCAGCAGTGAACAGTGGAAAAGCCTACGAAATGAGCAGTTCTTC
CDR3 protein: CASSEQWKSLRNEQFF

D gene: .
V gene: TRBV4-3
clone size: many
J gene: TRBJ1-2
CDR3 DNA: TGCGCCAGCAGCCAAGATCAGGCAGGCCGCCTCTATGGCTACACCTTC
CDR3 protein: CASSQDQAGRLYGYTF

D gene: .
V gene: TRBV30
clone size: medium-sized
J gene: TRBJ2-4
CDR3 DNA: TGTGCCTGGAGCGATGGACGCAGTCCCAAAAACATTCAGTACTTC
CDR3 protein: CAWSDGRSPKNIQYF

D gene: .
V gene: TRBV6-1
clone size: medium-sized
J gene: TRBJ1-5
CDR3 DNA: TGTGCCAGCAGTGAACAGACGGGTAGTGGGCCCCAGCATTTT
CDR3 protein: CASSEQTGSGPQHF

D gene: TRBD1
V gene: TRBV19
clone size: medium-sized
J gene: TRBJ2-1
CDR3 DNA: TGTGCCAGTAAGAGGGACAGCTACAATGAGCAGTTCTTC
CDR3 protein: CASKRDSYNEQFF

D gene: TRBD1
V gene: TRBV5-1
clone size: .
J gene: TRBJ2-7
CDR3 DNA: TGCGCCAGCAGCCGGACAGGATTCGGTTACGAGCAGTACTTC
CDR3 protein: CASSRTGFGYEQYF

D gene: .
V gene: TRBV11-1
clone size: .
J gene: TRBJ2-5
CDR3 DNA: TGTGCCAGCAGTCATCGACGGGGCCAAGAGACCCAGTACTTC
CDR3 protein: CASSHRRGQETQYF

D gene: .
V gene: TRBV24-1
clone size: many
J gene: TRBJ2-1
CDR3 DNA: TGTGCCACCAGTGCTCGATGGGTCTCCCAGGCTGAGCAGTTCTTC
CDR3 protein: CATSARWVSQAEQFF

D gene: .
V gene: TRBV20-1
clone size: many
J gene: TRBJ2-5
CDR3 DNA: TGCAGTAGCCACCCGGGATTCCAAGAGACCCAGTACTTC
CDR3 protein: CSSHPGFQETQYF

D gene: .
V gene: TRBV30
clone size: .
J gene: TRBJ2-2
CDR3 DNA: TGTGCCTGGAGTGTACTAGCCGGCACCGGGGAGCTGTTTTTT
CDR3 protein: CAWSVLAGTGELFF

D gene: .
V gene: TRBV28
clone size: few
J gene: TRBJ2-1
CDR3 DNA: TGTGCCAGCAAATCAGGGGCTAGCGGATTTAGCTCCTACAATGAGCAGTTCTTC
CDR3 protein: CASKSGASGFSSYNEQFF

D gene: .
V gene: TRBV29-1
clone size: medium-sized
J gene: TRBJ2-1
CDR3 DNA: TGCAGCCACTCGAGTTTCTCCAGTGAGCAGTTCTTC
CDR3 protein: CSHSSFSSEQFF

D gene: TRBD2
V gene: TRBV7-8
clone size: medium-sized
J gene: TRBJ2-1
CDR3 DNA: TGTGCCAGCAGACAAGGACTAGCGGGGATCAATGAGCAGTTCTTC
CDR3 protein: CASRQGLAGINEQFF

D gene: .
V gene: TRBV7-9
clone size: .
J gene: TRBJ2-7
CDR3 DNA: TGTGCCAGCAGCTTAGGGGGACTGGAGTACTACGAGCAGTACTTC
CDR3 protein: CASSLGGLEYYEQYF

D gene: .
V gene: TRBV18
clone size: many
J gene: TRBJ2-3
CDR3 DNA: TGTGCCAGCTCACCACCGTCTCGACTAAGGTACACAGATACGCAGTATTTT
CDR3 protein: CASSPPSRLRYTDTQYF

D gene: .
V gene: TRBV20-1
clone size: few
J gene: TRBJ2-7
CDR3 DNA: TGCAGTGCTAGGGGCGTGGTTTTAGGCCACGAGCAGTACTTC
CDR3 protein: CSARGVVLGHEQYF

D gene: TRBD2
V gene: TRBV7-6
clone size: medium-sized
J gene: TRBJ2-1
CDR3 DNA: TGTGCCAGCAGCTTGGCGGGAGCGCACAATGAGCAGTTCTTC
CDR3 protein: CASSLAGAHNEQFF

D gene: .
V gene: TRBV20-1
clone size: many
J gene: TRBJ2-3
CDR3 DNA: TGCAGTGCTAGAGACAGAGATACGCAGTATTTT
CDR3 protein: CSARDRDTQYF

D gene: .
V gene: TRBV18
clone size: many
J gene: TRBJ2-1
CDR3 DNA: TGTGCCAGCTCACCCAGACTACCGGGACAAGAGCAGTTCTTC
CDR3 protein: CASSPRLPGQEQFF

D gene: .
V gene: TRBV11-2
clone size: medium-sized
J gene: TRBJ2-1
CDR3 DNA: TGTGCCAGCAGCTTGAGGGTTGCGGTCTACAATGAGCAGTTCTTC
CDR3 protein: CASSLRVAVYNEQFF

D gene: TRBD1
V gene: TRBV3-1
clone size: many
J gene: TRBJ2-5
CDR3 DNA: TGTGCCAGCAGCCAATCGTCGGGACAGAGAGAGACCCAGTACTTC
CDR3 protein: CASSQSSGQRETQYF

D gene: TRBD2
V gene: TRBV10-3
clone size: .
J gene: TRBJ2-3
CDR3 DNA: TGTGCCAGCCGCCCTAGCGGGGGGTCCGATACGCAGTATTTT
CDR3 protein: CASRPSGGSDTQYF

D gene: .
V gene: TRBV20-1
clone size: many
J gene: TRBJ2-1
CDR3 DNA: TGCAGTGCTCAGCAGACAGGAGGGATCGATGAGCAGTTCTTC
CDR3 protein: CSAQQTGGIDEQFF

D gene: .
V gene: TRBV7-9
clone size: medium-sized
J gene: TRBJ1-4
CDR3 DNA: TGTGCCAGCAGCGTAACAGGGCCGAGTAAAAAACTGTTTTTT
CDR3 protein: CASSVTGPSKKLFF

D gene: .
V gene: TRBV27
clone size: medium-sized
J gene: TRBJ1-2
CDR3 DNA: TGTGCCACAGCAGTAGGGTTTGGATCTGGCTACACCTTC
CDR3 protein: CATAVGFGSGYTF

D gene: TRBD1
V gene: TRBV4-2
clone size: many
J gene: TRBJ2-2
CDR3 DNA: TGTGCCAGCAGCTATTACTCCGGGACAGGGACCACCGGGGAGCTGTTTTTT
CDR3 protein: CASSYYSGTGTTGELFF

D gene: .
V gene: TRBV6-6
clone size: medium-sized
J gene: TRBJ1-2
CDR3 DNA: TGTGCCTACGGGGGGGCCCACTATGGCTACACCTTC
CDR3 protein: CAYGGAHYGYTF

D gene: .
V gene: TRBV5-5
clone size: many
J gene: TRBJ2-2
CDR3 DNA: TGTGCCAGCCGTGACAGGTTGAACACCGGGGAGCTGTTTTTT
CDR3 protein: CASRDRLNTGELFF

D gene: .
V gene: TRBV5-5
clone size: .
J gene: TRBJ1-1
CDR3 DNA: TGTGCCAGCAGCTTGTTGGGGGGGCGATCCACTGAAGCTTTCTTT
CDR3 protein: CASSLLGGRSTEAFF

D gene: .
V gene: TRBV30
clone size: many
J gene: TRBJ2-4
CDR3 DNA: TGTGCCTGTAGGGACCCTTTGACCAAAAACATTCAGTACTTC
CDR3 protein: CACRDPLTKNIQYF

D gene: .
V gene: TRBV5-4
clone size: medium-sized
J gene: TRBJ2-4
CDR3 DNA: TGTGCCAGCAGCTTGGAGGCGGGGTTCGGAGCCAAAAACATTCAGTACTTC
CDR3 protein: CASSLEAGFGAKNIQYF

D gene: .
V gene: TRBV3-1
clone size: many
J gene: TRBJ2-5
CDR3 DNA: TGTGCCAGCAGCCAATTTGATGTTGGCCTCGCCGAGACCCAGTACTTC
CDR3 protein: CASSQFDVGLAETQYF

D gene: TRBD2
V gene: TRBV20-1
clone size: many
J gene: TRBJ2-3
CDR3 DNA: TGCAGTGCTACGGGGGGACTAGCTTTCTCAGATACGCAGTATTTT
CDR3 protein: CSATGGLAFSDTQYF